In its sample, the clone carrying this T cell receptor beta chain was seen many times. Antigen unknown. The sequenced template was cDNA made from the entire isolated RNA. Generated by immunoSEQ multiplex PCR, the TCRdb table keeps only in-frame clones and is missing some. The sample shows fewer than 150,000 clones, 6.5% to 8.5% of them seen only once. These data are taken from a study of beta chain features in type 1 diabetes. Looking at the study overall: Analysis included more than 90 million sorted cells drawn from all samples.

From germline, CDR1 is SGHTA and CDR2 FQGNSA. This CDR3 comprises 14 residues. V lost 5 bases to trimming and J lost 6 bases, with 14 bases between them. General study points: Type 1 diabetes patients had moderately but significantly shorter TCRB CDR3s in all four CD4+ subsets. Relative to healthy donors, patients appeared to have naive, central memory and Treg TCRB repertoires that were more similar.

Sequenced sample: central memory CD4+ T cells from blood. The receptor comes from a woman in her twenties or thirties in good health. The V gene is TRBV7-2, the J gene TRBJ2-1; maybe TRBD2 (5 bases). CDR3 loop: CASSRGAVSNEQFF. The CDR3 DNA is TGTGCCAGCAGCAGAGGAGCGGTCAGCAATGAGCAGTTCTTC.